This TCR beta chain was obtained from a study of T cells in Graves' hyperthyroidism and ophthalmopathy. Study outcomes and limitations: Most clonotypes expanded in thyroid above 0.001 were likewise present in blood. Ophthalmopathy could be told apart from stable hyperthyroidism with a 13 V-J model. Ophthalmopathy onset followed model prediction by a median approximately seven months.

Ten or more counts support this clonotype. What it binds is unknown. RNA transcripts were the template for amplifying TCR beta CDR3 regions. The HTBI primer set served for first-round RT-PCR of the TCR CDR3. MiXCR, applied by TCRdb to the multiplex PCR reads, yields one record per CDR3 protein. The sample holds 37,000 or so distinct CDR3 sequences; roughly 52% are singletons and the top ten take 17%. PBMCs were collected from an approximately 10 ml volume of fresh peripheral blood. There are 14 residues in the CDR3. With 3 bases clipped from V and 2 bases from J, the junction kept 1 base outside the gene matches. Looked up from germline, CDR1 is MDHEN and CDR2 is SYDVKM.

The chain joins TRBV28 to TRBJ2-1, with TRBD2 matching 7 bases. Source material: blood. The source is a man between 35 and 55 years old with Graves' ophthalmopathy. The CDR3 DNA sequence: TGTGCCAGCAGTTTGGGGGGGGCCTACAATGAGCAGTTCTTC. It encodes CASSLGGAYNEQFF. The entire variable domain, with the rest obtained from reference TRBV28 and TRBJ2-1, is as follows: DVKVTQSSRYLVKRTGEKVFLECVQDMDHENMFWYRQDPGLGLRLIYFSYDVKMKEKGDIPEGYSVSREKKERFSLILESASTNQTSMYLCASSLGGAYNEQFFGPGTRLTVL.